The clone carrying this TCR beta chain was seen only a few times. What it recognizes is unknown. V was cut by 3 bases and J by 7 bases, with 16 bases left in between. Germline CDR1 LGHNA, CDR2 YNFKEQ. The CDR3 contains 16 residues. The repertoire was sequenced with immunoSEQ multiplex PCR; TCRdb's copy has only in-frame clones and lacks some. The table shows tens of thousands of clones, with approximately 83% occurring only once. The sample originates from a study of OX40 agonist ivuxolimab in advanced cancers. Study-level background: Three patients got partial responses; one had hepatocellular carcinoma and two had cutaneous melanoma. Study-wide results and caveats: Among T cells, CD8+ cells averaged more expanded clones than CD4+ cells.

The TCR comes from an adult with an advanced solid tumor such as melanoma, head and neck, liver or kidney cancer. The specimen was CD4+ or CD8+ T cells sorted from blood, collected in a trial of the OX40 agonist ivuxolimab. V is TRBV4-2 and J is TRBJ1-6; D might be TRBD1 (5 bases). Here the CDR3 reads CASSHAQTDFNSPLHF. The CDR3 DNA sequence: TGTGCCAGCAGCCACGCCCAGACAGATTTCAATTCACCCCTCCACTTT.